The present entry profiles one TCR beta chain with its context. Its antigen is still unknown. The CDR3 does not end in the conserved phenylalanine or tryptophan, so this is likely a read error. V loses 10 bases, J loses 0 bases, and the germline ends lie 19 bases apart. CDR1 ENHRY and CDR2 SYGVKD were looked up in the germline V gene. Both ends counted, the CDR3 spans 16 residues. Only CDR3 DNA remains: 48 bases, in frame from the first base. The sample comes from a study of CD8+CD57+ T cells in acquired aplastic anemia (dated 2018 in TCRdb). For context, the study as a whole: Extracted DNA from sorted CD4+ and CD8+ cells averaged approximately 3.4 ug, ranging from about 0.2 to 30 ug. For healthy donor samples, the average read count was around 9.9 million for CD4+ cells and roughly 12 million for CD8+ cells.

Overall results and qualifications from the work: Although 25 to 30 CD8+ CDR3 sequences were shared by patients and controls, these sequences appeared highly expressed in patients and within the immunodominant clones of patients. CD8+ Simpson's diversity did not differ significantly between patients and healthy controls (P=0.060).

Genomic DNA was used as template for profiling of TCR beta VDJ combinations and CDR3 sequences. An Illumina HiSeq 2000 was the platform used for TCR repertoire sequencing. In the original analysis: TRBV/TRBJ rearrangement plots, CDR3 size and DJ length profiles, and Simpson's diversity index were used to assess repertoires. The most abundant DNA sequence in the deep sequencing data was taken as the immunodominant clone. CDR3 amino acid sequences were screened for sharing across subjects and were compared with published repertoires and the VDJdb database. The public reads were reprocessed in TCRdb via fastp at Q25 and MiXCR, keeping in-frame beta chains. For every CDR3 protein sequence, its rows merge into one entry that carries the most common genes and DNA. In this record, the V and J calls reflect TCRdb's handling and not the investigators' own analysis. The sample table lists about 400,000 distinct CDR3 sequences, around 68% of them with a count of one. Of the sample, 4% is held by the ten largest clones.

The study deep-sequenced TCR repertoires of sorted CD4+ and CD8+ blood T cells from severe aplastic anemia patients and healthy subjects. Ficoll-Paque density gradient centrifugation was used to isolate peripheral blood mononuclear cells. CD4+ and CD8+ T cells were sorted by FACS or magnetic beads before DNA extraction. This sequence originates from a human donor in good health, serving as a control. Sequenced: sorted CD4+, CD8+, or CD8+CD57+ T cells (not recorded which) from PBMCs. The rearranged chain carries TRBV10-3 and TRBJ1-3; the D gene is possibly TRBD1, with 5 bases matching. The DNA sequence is TGTGCCAGTAGTGAGCCCGACAGTAACTCTGGAAACACCATATATTCG. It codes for CASSEPDSNSGNTIYS.